Listed below are T cell receptor beta chains from one sample, sequenced in a study of T cell responses to AZD1222 COVID-19 vaccine. Assay: immunoSEQ multiplex PCR; the TCRdb copy retains only in-frame clones and omits some. Here the sample spans about 150,000 clones, 80% to 95% being singletons. Sequenced material: peripheral blood, taken on day 0 of AZD1222 vaccination. Receptors originate from an adult in good health. Both conserved end residues are part of each CDR3. A D gene is named only where the DNA matches it firmly. Expanded clones are given a class, and other clones once, few, many or no size at all.

v_gene	j_gene	abundance	d_gene	CDR3aa	CDR3nt
TRBV4-1	TRBJ2-7	NA	TRBD1	CASGTGNNEQYF	TGCGCCAGCGGGACAGGGAACAACGAGCAGTACTTC
TRBV14	TRBJ2-6	few	NA	CASSVRRAGANVLTF	TGTGCCAGCAGCGTTAGGAGGGCTGGGGCCAACGTCCTGACTTTC
TRBV20-1	TRBJ2-7	NA	NA	CSASSPAPSSYEQYF	TGCAGTGCTAGTAGTCCGGCCCCCAGCTCCTACGAGCAGTACTTC
TRBV4-1	TRBJ2-1	few	TRBD2	CASSQDWGLLADSYNEQFF	TGCGCCAGCAGCCAAGATTGGGGCCTGCTAGCGGACTCCTACAATGAGCAGTTCTTC
TRBV7-6	TRBJ1-1	NA	NA	CASSLTHFSQGNTEAFF	TGTGCCAGCAGCTTAACCCACTTCTCACAGGGCAACACTGAAGCTTTCTTT
TRBV5-4	TRBJ1-4	NA	TRBD1	CASGTGGTNEKLFF	TGTGCCAGCGGGACAGGGGGAACTAATGAAAAACTGTTTTTT
TRBV6-5	TRBJ2-1	NA	NA	CASTGGSDEQFF	TGTGCCAGCACTGGGGGGAGTGATGAGCAGTTCTTC
TRBV28	TRBJ2-3	NA	NA	CASRTTGASDTQYF	TGTGCCAGCAGAACAACGGGGGCATCAGATACGCAGTATTTT
TRBV28	TRBJ1-6	NA	TRBD1	CASSGQGRSPLHF	TGTGCCAGCAGTGGACAGGGTAGATCACCCCTCCACTTT
TRBV4-1	TRBJ1-2	NA	NA	CASSQGHTNYGYTF	TGCGCCAGCAGCCAAGGACATACGAACTATGGCTACACCTTC
TRBV5-4	TRBJ2-3	NA	NA	CASSLRNYPSTDTQYF	TGTGCCAGCAGCTTGCGAAACTACCCTAGCACAGATACGCAGTATTTT
TRBV11-3	TRBJ2-2	NA	NA	CASSPNTGELFF	TGTGCCAGCAGCCCGAACACCGGGGAGCTGTTTTTT
TRBV7-9	TRBJ1-2	NA	TRBD1	CASSSDRGSVYGYTF	TGTGCCAGCAGCTCTGACAGGGGTTCGGTCTATGGCTACACCTTC
TRBV7-9	TRBJ2-5	NA	TRBD2	CASSLPGLAGANQETQYF	TGTGCCAGCAGCTTACCAGGACTAGCGGGAGCCAACCAAGAGACCCAGTACTTC
TRBV12-3/TRBV12-4	TRBJ2-5	once	NA	CASSSGPETQYF	TGTGCCAGCAGTTCGGGCCCAGAGACCCAGTACTTC
TRBV6-4	TRBJ2-2	NA	NA	CASARTANTGELFF	TGTGCCAGCGCTAGGACGGCTAACACCGGGGAGCTGTTTTTT
TRBV7-2	TRBJ2-3	NA	NA	CASSFLGADTQYF	TGTGCCAGCAGCTTCCTCGGGGCAGATACGCAGTATTTT
TRBV5-4	TRBJ2-5	NA	TRBD2	CASSLAGGRQETQYF	TGTGCCAGCAGCTTGGCGGGGGGACGACAAGAGACCCAGTACTTC
TRBV4-2	TRBJ2-1	NA	NA	CASSQASTSSYNEQFF	TGTGCCAGCAGCCAAGCCTCGACCAGCTCCTACAATGAGCAGTTCTTC
TRBV28	TRBJ1-5	few	NA	CASSLTQRSQHF	TGTGCCAGCAGTTTAACACAGAGGTCCCAGCATTTT
TRBV11-3	TRBJ2-1	NA	TRBD1	CASSRRRRGQGEYNEQFF	TGTGCCAGCAGCCGACGCCGGCGCGGACAGGGAGAATACAATGAGCAGTTCTTC
TRBV6-5	TRBJ1-1	NA	NA	CASSYSNDGNTEAFF	TGTGCCAGCAGTTACTCTAATGACGGGAACACTGAAGCTTTCTTT
TRBV4-2	TRBJ2-7	NA	TRBD2	CASSHSLTSGAYEQYF	TGTGCCAGCAGCCATTCGTTGACTAGCGGGGCCTACGAGCAGTACTTC
TRBV27	TRBJ1-3	few	NA	CASSGTTSGNTIYF	TGTGCCAGCAGTGGCACGACGTCTGGAAACACCATATATTTT
TRBV5-1	TRBJ2-3	NA	NA	CASSAAVSTDTQYF	TGCGCCAGCAGCGCCGCAGTCAGCACAGATACGCAGTATTTT
TRBV4-3	TRBJ1-2	NA	TRBD1	CASSLTGDGYTF	TGCGCCAGCAGCCTGACAGGGGATGGCTACACCTTC
TRBV9	TRBJ2-3	NA	NA	CASSVALGYGTDTQYF	TGTGCCAGCAGCGTAGCTTTGGGGTACGGTACAGATACGCAGTATTTT
TRBV5-1	TRBJ2-5	NA	TRBD2	CASSLSGSGRETQYF	TGCGCCAGCAGCTTGTCGGGTAGCGGGAGAGAGACCCAGTACTTC
TRBV28	TRBJ1-6	NA	TRBD1	CASSLGTGGNSPLHF	TGTGCCAGCAGTTTGGGGACAGGGGGTAATTCACCCCTCCACTTT
TRBV28	TRBJ1-1	NA	TRBD1	CASSLPAGGPEAFF	TGTGCCAGCAGTTTGCCCGCAGGGGGACCTGAAGCTTTCTTT
TRBV5-8	TRBJ1-5	NA	NA	CASRDLTGAGQPQHF	TGTGCCAGCAGGGACCTGACAGGAGCGGGCCAGCCCCAGCATTTT
TRBV28	TRBJ1-4	NA	TRBD1	CASTETGGSYNEKLFF	TGTGCCAGCACCGAAACAGGGGGTTCTTATAATGAAAAACTGTTTTTT
TRBV9	TRBJ1-5	NA	NA	CASSSRPDQPQHF	TGTGCCAGCAGCTCAAGACCCGATCAGCCCCAGCATTTT
TRBV5-4	TRBJ2-7	NA	TRBD1	CASSSLNRGLSRQYF	TGTGCCAGCAGCTCCCTCAACAGGGGTCTTAGTCGGCAGTACTTC
TRBV19	TRBJ1-2	NA	NA	CASAGPNHGYTF	TGTGCCAGTGCAGGACCGAACCATGGCTACACCTTC
TRBV14	TRBJ1-5	once	NA	CASSQVWSRAQHF	TGTGCCAGCAGCCAAGTTTGGTCCCGGGCCCAGCATTTT
TRBV5-1	TRBJ1-2	NA	TRBD1	CASSLAGTGGYGYTF	TGCGCCAGCAGCTTGGCCGGGACAGGGGGCTATGGCTACACCTTC
TRBV5-6	TRBJ1-1	NA	NA	CASSLYTGITEAFF	TGTGCCAGCAGCTTGTATACAGGGATAACTGAAGCTTTCTTT
TRBV11-3	TRBJ1-1	NA	TRBD1	CASSEGQGGFDTEAFF	TGTGCCAGCAGCGAGGGACAGGGGGGTTTTGACACTGAAGCTTTCTTT
TRBV28	TRBJ1-2	NA	NA	CASSLPRQDGYTF	TGTGCCAGCAGTTTGCCCAGACAAGATGGCTACACCTTC
TRBV19	TRBJ2-6	NA	NA	CASQEGAGVTGANVLTF	TGTGCCAGCCAGGAAGGGGCAGGGGTAACCGGGGCCAACGTCCTGACTTTC
TRBV6-6	TRBJ1-5	NA	TRBD1	CASIGDRGGNQPQHF	TGTGCCAGCATTGGGGACAGGGGAGGCAATCAGCCCCAGCATTTT
TRBV21-1	TRBJ2-7	NA	NA	CASPGSSYEQYF	TGTGCCAGCCCGGGCAGTTCCTACGAGCAGTACTTC
TRBV3-1/TRBV3-2	TRBJ1-1	once	TRBD1	CASSPTGTGGSTEAFF	TGTGCCAGCAGCCCTACCGGGACAGGAGGATCCACTGAAGCTTTCTTT
TRBV7-2	TRBJ1-4	NA	TRBD1	CASSPGGVFEKLFF	TGTGCCAGCAGCCCAGGGGGGGTTTTCGAAAAACTGTTTTTT
TRBV3-1/TRBV3-2	TRBJ2-7	NA	NA	CASSKRAAVDYEQYF	TGTGCCAGCAGCAAAAGGGCAGCGGTCGACTACGAGCAGTACTTC
TRBV10-2	TRBJ2-1	NA	NA	CASSEQVSINNEQFF	TGCGCCAGCAGTGAACAGGTATCGATTAACAATGAGCAGTTCTTC
TRBV30	TRBJ1-3	NA	NA	CAWSVESGSSGNTIYF	TGTGCCTGGAGTGTGGAATCGGGAAGCTCTGGAAACACCATATATTTT
TRBV7-6	TRBJ2-2	NA	NA	CASSLALWEKGTGELFF	TGTGCCAGCAGCTTAGCGTTGTGGGAGAAGGGCACCGGGGAGCTGTTTTTT
TRBV2	TRBJ1-4	NA	TRBD1	CASSDRGVRKLFF	TGTGCCAGCAGTGACAGGGGGGTGAGGAAACTGTTTTTT
TRBV27	TRBJ1-6	NA	NA	CASSLLTSAPLHF	TGTGCCAGCAGTTTATTAACATCGGCACCCCTCCACTTT
TRBV15	TRBJ1-2	NA	TRBD1	CATSRRTGQRNYGYTF	TGTGCCACCAGCAGGAGGACAGGCCAAAGGAACTATGGCTACACCTTC
TRBV5-1	TRBJ1-4	NA	TRBD1	CASSFGTGKGANEKLFF	TGCGCCAGCAGCTTCGGGACAGGGAAGGGGGCTAATGAAAAACTGTTTTTT
TRBV27	TRBJ1-6	once	NA	CASSLRGYNSPLHF	TGTGCCAGCAGTTTGCGGGGATATAATTCACCCCTCCACTTT
TRBV3-1/TRBV3-2	TRBJ1-2	NA	TRBD1	CASSQSPGGGGYTF	TGTGCCAGCAGCCAGAGCCCAGGGGGGGGAGGCTACACCTTC
TRBV11-2	TRBJ2-7	once	NA	CASSYSDRSPQSSYEQYF	TGTGCCAGCAGTTATAGCGACAGGTCACCACAGAGCTCCTACGAGCAGTACTTC